The 9 T cell receptor beta chains reported below all come from one sample, sequenced in a study of T-cell reconstitution after alpha-beta-depleted transplantation in children. Unique molecular identifiers were incorporated into the prepared TCRbeta library. TCRdb redid the calling of the PCR reads with MiXCR, one entry per CDR3 protein. This sample has around 960,000 distinct CDR3 sequences, with about 26% found just once. The sample in question was PBMCs, mostly from graft donor cells, obtained 360 days after TCRalphabeta/CD19-depleted stem cell transplant. The receptors shown here come from a boy under two years old who had a stem cell transplant for SCID, so the T cells may come from the graft donor.

To note about this clonotype: The final CDR3 position lacks the conserved phenylalanine or tryptophan, pointing to a likely read error. The chain joins TRBV4-2 to TRBJ2-7; 8 bases align to TRBD1. V trimming: 4 bases; J trimming: 3 bases; junction bases outside the gene matches: 5. Germline CDR1 and CDR2: LGHNA and YNFKEQ. The CDR3 runs to 14 residues. CDR3 region: CASSPGTGDYEQYY. The CDR3, as DNA: TGTGCCAGCAGCCCGGGGACAGGAGACTACGAGCAGTACTAC.

This clonotype was detected a few times. The V and J genes are TRBV5-1 and TRBJ1-1; no firm D call. From germline, CDR1 is SGHRS and CDR2 YFSETQ. V shed 2 bases and J shed 1 base, with 9 bases lying between them. The CDR3 sequence is 14 residues long. The CDR3 protein is CASSLGNANTEAFF. The CDR3, as DNA: TGCGCCAGCAGCTTAGGGAACGCGAACACTGAAGCTTTCTTT.

The chain is built from TRBV20-1 and TRBJ1-1; D gene uncertain. Trimming took off 6 bases at V and 0 bases at J, with 14 bases between the two ends. The germline CDR1 and CDR2 sequences are DFQATT and SNEGSKA (reference sequence). This CDR3 has 14 amino acids. CDR3 amino acids: CSAVFGQLNTEAFF. The CDR3 nucleotides are TGCAGTGCCGTCTTTGGGCAGCTGAACACTGAAGCTTTCTTT.

The chain carries TRBV5-5 and TRBJ2-3; 9 nucleotides agree with TRBD2. This CDR3 is built from 15 residues. Germline V gene lookup returns CDR1 SGHKS and CDR2 YYEKEE (reference sequence). V was clipped by 0 bases and J by 7 bases; unmatched bases: 6. This CDR3 reads CASSLESGGSYTQYF. CDR3 nucleotides: TGTGCCAGCAGCTTGGAAAGCGGGGGGAGTTATACGCAGTATTTT.

This clonotype has only a few counts. This sequence joins TRBV24-1 and TRBJ2-7, with 7 bases lining up with TRBD1. CDR1 and CDR2 (germline): KGHDR, SFDVKD. CDR3 length equals 14 residues. V lost 4 bases, J lost 5 bases, and 7 bases stayed unmatched. This chain's CDR3 is CATSDTHRGHEQYF. CDR3 nucleotides: TGTGCCACCAGTGACACACACAGGGGTCACGAGCAGTACTTC.

The CDR3 region has the DNA TGTGCCATCAGTGAGGGACCCAGAGTGGCTGGAAACACCATATATTTT. This sequence encodes CAISEGPRVAGNTIYF. The chain employs TRBV10-3 and TRBJ1-3; no clear D gene. This CDR3 has 16 amino acids. CDR1 and CDR2 from the germline V gene are ENHRY and SYGVKD. The germline V and J ends were trimmed by 2 bases and 2 bases, with 13 bases remaining between them.

The table lists this clonotype with a few counts. CDR3 residues: CATSRDPGGTEAFF. In DNA, the CDR3 is TGTGCCACCAGCAGAGACCCCGGTGGCACTGAAGCTTTCTTT. This chain connects TRBV15 to TRBJ1-1; no firm D call. V shed 0 bases and J shed 4 bases, with 9 bases lying between them. Germline assignment: CDR1 LNHNV and CDR2 YYDKDF (reference sequence). This CDR3 comprises 14 residues. The entire variable domain, with the rest obtained from reference TRBV15 and TRBJ1-1, is as follows: DAMVIQNPRYQVTQFGKPVTLSCSQTLNHNVMYWYQQKSSQAPKLLFHYYDKDFNNEADTPDNFQSRRPNTSFCFLDIRSPGLGDTAMYLCATSRDPGGTEAFFGQGTRLTVV.

The CDR3 region is CASSSGLARRDEQFF. CDR3 bases: TGTGCCAGCAGTAGCGGACTAGCGAGGAGGGATGAGCAGTTCTTC. The V call is TRBV6-1, the J call TRBJ2-1, with TRBD2 identical over 9 bases. CDR3 size: 15 residues. V was pared by 5 bases and J by 8 bases, with 10 bases of the junction left unmatched. Germline CDR1 MNHNS, CDR2 SASEGT.

This clonotype showed up just a few times. V is TRBV27 and J is TRBJ2-2; D uncertain. Germline lookup yields CDR1 MNHEY and CDR2 SMNVEV (reference sequence). The CDR3 runs to 14 residues. Between the trimmed V and J ends, which lost 5 bases and 3 bases, there was a span of 10 bases. CDR3 coding DNA: TGTGCCAGCAGTGTGGGCCGGGACACCGGGGAGCTGTTTTTT. This codes for CASSVGRDTGELFF.